The count of the clone carrying this TCR beta chain is one. V was clipped by 0 bases and J by 0 bases, with 12 bases between them. The germline gives CDR1 SGHNT, CDR2 YYREEE (reference sequence). CDR3 length: 17 amino acids. These data belong to a study of blood T cell repertoires in COVID-19. Study in general: Specimens from acute and convalescent COVID-19 originated in the United States, Italy and Spain. PBMCs, B-cell-depleted T cells, or T cells provided the cDNA or gDNA that made up the material.

Study processing details: Estimation of nucleated cell counts relied on the amplification of reference gene primers. The repertoire was sequenced with immunoSEQ multiplex PCR; TCRdb's copy has only in-frame clones and lacks some. The V and J calls and the clone size are those of that table, but D and trimming were determined from the DNA. Of tens of thousands of clones in the sample, 86% were seen once. The Seattle patients, enrolled during active infection, were followed longitudinally. The chain carries TRBV5-4 and TRBJ1-4; perhaps TRBD1 as D (5 bases). This TCR was sampled from an elderly woman with COVID-19, enrolled during active disease. The sample taken for sequencing was peripheral blood. The chain's CDR3 is CASSLGRTTATNEKLFF. The CDR3 DNA reads TGTGCCAGCAGCTTGGGACGGACAACAGCAACTAATGAAAAACTGTTTTTT.